This TCR beta chain appears in the sequencing data of a study of blood T cell repertoires in COVID-19. Study details: The analysed material was cDNA or gDNA that came from T cells, B-cell-depleted T cells, or PBMCs.

CDR1 is KGHDR and CDR2 is SFDVKD in the germline V gene. The CDR3 runs to 13 residues. The J segment lost 6 bases and the V segment lost 9 bases, leaving 8 bases of the junction unmatched. The data were produced by immunoSEQ multiplex PCR, yet TCRdb's version contains in-frame clones alone and is incomplete. The sample lists approximately 74,000 clones; 70% to 90% were seen once. This TCR was recovered from a woman older than 75 with active or convalescent COVID-19. This chain links TRBV24-1 with TRBJ2-7, with 9 bases fitting TRBD1. What was sequenced was peripheral blood. CDR3: CATGGQGISEQYF. CDR3 coding DNA: TGTGCCACCGGAGGACAGGGGATAAGCGAGCAGTACTTC.